This is a list of T cell receptor beta chains from one sample in a study of radiotherapy plus CTLA-4 blockade in lung cancer. The method was immunoSEQ multiplex PCR; TCRdb's version includes in-frame clones alone and lacks a portion of them. This sample carries around 72,000 clones, roughly three quarters of them seen once, and the ten largest clones take less than 7.5%. The source was peripheral blood, collected from a patient treated with radiotherapy plus ipilimumab. The receptors here all came from a human donor with non-small cell lung cancer who had a complete response to radiotherapy plus ipilimumab. CDR3s include the opening cysteine and the closing phenylalanine or tryptophan. D genes are given only for firm matches. Clone size is stated in some rows and not others, as once, few, many or a class when expanded.

d_call	j_call	clone_size	v_call	cdr3_aa	cdr3_nt
-	TRBJ1-5	few	TRBV19	CASTRNPNQPQHF	TGTGCCAGTACTAGGAACCCGAATCAGCCCCAGCATTTT
-	TRBJ2-1	-	TRBV7-2	CASSLSRSEQFF	TGTGCCAGCAGCTTATCGAGGAGTGAGCAGTTCTTC
-	TRBJ1-2	-	TRBV18	CASSPDSANYGYTF	TGTGCCAGCTCACCTGACAGCGCTAACTATGGCTACACCTTC
TRBD2	TRBJ2-7	-	TRBV30	CAWSMTSGGTGQYF	TGTGCCTGGAGCATGACTAGCGGGGGAACGGGACAGTACTTC
-	TRBJ2-3	-	TRBV12-5	CASGFQGLGDTQYF	TGTGCTAGTGGTTTTCAGGGATTAGGCGATACGCAGTATTTT
-	TRBJ1-5	once	TRBV21-1	CASSQTSDSPSVQPQHF	TGTGCCAGCAGCCAGACCTCGGACAGCCCCTCGGTGCAGCCCCAGCATTTT
-	TRBJ2-3	-	TRBV25-1	CASSVPRGLVDTQYF	TGTGCCAGCAGTGTCCCCAGGGGTCTAGTGGATACGCAGTATTTT
TRBD1	TRBJ1-2	-	TRBV6-1	CASRGGFSYGYTF	TGTGCCAGCCGAGGGGGCTTTAGCTATGGCTACACCTTC
TRBD2	TRBJ2-5	-	TRBV27	CASSSTSGRMETQYF	TGTGCCAGCAGCTCGACTAGCGGGAGAATGGAGACCCAGTACTTC
-	TRBJ2-3	-	TRBV5-6	CASSFQGWGTDTQYF	TGTGCCAGCAGCTTCCAGGGTTGGGGGACGGATACGCAGTATTTT
-	TRBJ1-2	once	TRBV27	CASSLSRGGGYTF	TGTGCCAGCAGTTTATCGCGTGGGGGCGGCTACACCTTC
-	TRBJ2-1	-	TRBV5-1	CASSLVVASSEQFF	TGCGCCAGCAGCTTGGTCGTGGCTAGCTCTGAGCAGTTCTTC
-	TRBJ2-1	-	TRBV19	CASTLGDYNEQFF	TGTGCCAGTACCCTGGGGGACTACAATGAGCAGTTCTTC
-	TRBJ1-1	once	TRBV9	CASSVGIGQDDEAFF	TGTGCCAGCAGCGTAGGCATAGGTCAGGATGATGAAGCTTTCTTT
-	TRBJ1-3	-	TRBV5-1	CASSVGPSLSGNTIYF	TGCGCCAGCAGCGTCGGCCCGAGCCTCTCTGGAAACACCATATATTTT
-	TRBJ2-3	-	TRBV27	CASSLVRADTQYF	TGTGCCAGCAGTTTAGTCAGGGCAGATACGCAGTATTTT
-	TRBJ2-3	-	TRBV11-3	CASSLYGGTLSPDTQYF	TGTGCCAGCAGCTTATACGGCGGGACTCTCTCTCCAGATACGCAGTATTTT
TRBD1	TRBJ2-1	-	TRBV10-3	CAISPTGVEQFF	TGTGCCATCAGCCCGACAGGGGTAGAGCAGTTCTTC
-	TRBJ1-5	-	TRBV2	CASSDRAQPQHF	TGTGCCAGCAGTGACAGGGCTCAGCCCCAGCATTTT
-	TRBJ1-1	-	TRBV2	CASSETGDTEAFF	TGTGCCAGCAGTGAAACAGGTGACACTGAAGCTTTCTTT
-	TRBJ1-5	-	TRBV30	CAWSVQENQPQHF	TGTGCCTGGAGTGTACAGGAAAATCAGCCCCAGCATTTT
TRBD1	TRBJ1-1	-	TRBV7-8	CASSLVDRDNTEAFF	TGTGCCAGCAGCTTAGTGGACAGGGACAACACTGAAGCTTTCTTT
TRBD1	TRBJ2-4	-	TRBV30	CAWGSGTGIAKNIQYF	TGTGCCTGGGGATCCGGGACAGGGATTGCCAAAAACATTCAGTACTTC
-	TRBJ1-6	few	TRBV4-1	CASSPVFGYSPLHF	TGCGCCAGCAGCCCCGTATTTGGTTATTCACCCCTCCACTTT
TRBD2	TRBJ2-2	-	TRBV28	CASIQIAGGELFF	TGTGCCAGCATCCAAATAGCGGGCGGGGAGCTGTTTTTT
TRBD1	TRBJ2-7	-	TRBV6-5	CALVYGTGSYEQYF	TGTGCCCTAGTGTATGGGACAGGGTCCTACGAGCAGTACTTC
-	TRBJ1-3	-	TRBV2	CASSRDSGNTIYF	TGTGCCAGCAGTAGGGACTCTGGAAACACCATATATTTT
-	TRBJ2-3	-	TRBV6-1	CASTRPTSTDTQYF	TGTGCCAGCACAAGACCGACTAGCACAGATACGCAGTATTTT
-	TRBJ1-2	-	TRBV29-1	CSADGSGGPSYTF	TGCAGCGCCGACGGTTCGGGGGGCCCGAGCTACACCTTC
TRBD2	TRBJ2-1	-	TRBV14	CASSQVTYREGEQFF	TGTGCCAGCAGCCAAGTTACCTATCGGGAGGGCGAGCAGTTCTTC
TRBD1	TRBJ1-1	-	TRBV5-4	CASSLAGQGNTEAFF	TGTGCCAGCAGCTTGGCCGGACAGGGAAACACTGAAGCTTTCTTT
-	TRBJ2-5	-	TRBV7-2	CASRRTEKETQYF	TGTGCCAGCAGACGGACAGAAAAAGAGACCCAGTACTTC
-	TRBJ2-7	once	TRBV6-5	CASSYSGQGGSYEQYF	TGTGCCAGCAGTTACTCGGGGCAGGGCGGCTCCTACGAGCAGTACTTC
-	TRBJ1-2	once	TRBV28	CASSIGARGNYGYTF	TGTGCCAGCAGTATAGGGGCAAGAGGGAACTATGGCTACACCTTC
-	TRBJ1-1	once	TRBV6-5	CASSSQANEAFF	TGTGCCAGCAGTTCGCAGGCGAATGAAGCTTTCTTT
-	TRBJ1-6	-	TRBV5-1	CASRGELNSPLHF	TGCGCCAGCAGAGGGGAGCTAAATTCACCCCTCCACTTT
-	TRBJ1-5	-	TRBV7-9	CASSQTGNQPQHF	TGTGCCAGCAGCCAGACAGGTAATCAGCCCCAGCATTTT
-	TRBJ1-1	-	TRBV2	CASSTANTEAFF	TGTGCCAGTTCGACAGCGAACACTGAAGCTTTCTTT
-	TRBJ2-5	-	TRBV30	CAWSVHGRWETQYF	TGTGCCTGGAGTGTACATGGTAGATGGGAGACCCAGTACTTC
-	TRBJ1-5	-	TRBV13	CASSLRGDQPQHF	TGTGCCAGCAGCTTAAGGGGGGATCAGCCCCAGCATTTT
TRBD1	TRBJ1-2	-	TRBV29-1	CSGGQGYGYTF	TGCAGCGGGGGACAGGGGTATGGCTACACCTTC
-	TRBJ2-1	-	TRBV29-1	CSVERLGYNEQFF	TGCAGCGTTGAGCGCCTGGGCTACAATGAGCAGTTCTTC
TRBD1	TRBJ1-2	few	TRBV7-2	CASKYQGGEGYGYTF	TGTGCCAGCAAATATCAGGGGGGGGAGGGCTATGGCTACACCTTC
-	TRBJ1-1	once	TRBV5-6	CASSRDSIRLNTEAFF	TGTGCCAGCAGCCGTGACTCTATCCGCCTTAACACTGAAGCTTTCTTT
-	TRBJ2-2	once	TRBV18	CASSPPGIRSTGELFF	TGTGCCAGCTCACCACCGGGAATTCGGAGTACCGGGGAGCTGTTTTTT
-	TRBJ2-2	-	TRBV5-7	CASSLRPSAWTGELFF	TGTGCCAGCAGCTTGCGGCCATCGGCATGGACCGGGGAGCTGTTTTTT
-	TRBJ2-1	-	TRBV5-1	CASSLAPAGNHNEQFF	TGCGCCAGCAGCTTGGCCCCAGCCGGGAATCACAATGAGCAGTTCTTC
-	TRBJ1-5	once	TRBV5-6	CASSFRGYQPQHF	TGTGCCAGCAGCTTTCGGGGGTATCAGCCCCAGCATTTT
TRBD2	TRBJ2-2	few	TRBV7-8	CASSTRLATGELFF	TGTGCCAGCAGCACTAGACTAGCCACCGGGGAGCTGTTTTTT
TRBD1	TRBJ1-5	-	TRBV6-5	CASRGGQYSNQPQHF	TGTGCCAGCAGAGGGGGACAGTACTCGAATCAGCCCCAGCATTTT
-	TRBJ2-5	-	TRBV21-1	CASSKVPPLAPRFQETQYF	TGTGCCAGCAGCAAAGTACCCCCACTAGCGCCCAGATTCCAAGAGACCCAGTACTTC
-	TRBJ2-2	-	TRBV10-1	CASSEGVNPGELFF	TGCGCCAGCAGTGAAGGCGTTAACCCCGGGGAGCTGTTTTTT
TRBD1	TRBJ2-5	-	TRBV14	CASSLRTGRQETQYF	TGTGCCAGCAGCCTCCGGACAGGGCGACAAGAGACCCAGTACTTC
-	TRBJ2-1	-	TRBV20-1	CSATSEGQFF	TGCAGTGCAACCAGCGAAGGGCAGTTCTTC
TRBD1	TRBJ1-1	-	TRBV28	CASSPQGESTEAFF	TGTGCCAGCAGCCCACAGGGGGAGAGCACTGAAGCTTTCTTT
-	TRBJ1-1	-	TRBV5-1	CASSLAGAMTNSEAFF	TGCGCCAGCAGCTTGGCCGGGGCAATGACGAACTCTGAAGCTTTCTTT
TRBD1	TRBJ1-2	-	TRBV19	CASNDQGVYGYTF	TGTGCCAGCAACGATCAGGGGGTATACGGCTACACCTTC
TRBD2	TRBJ2-1	-	TRBV10-2	CASRKGSGNNEQFF	TGCGCCAGCCGGAAGGGGAGCGGGAACAATGAGCAGTTCTTC
-	TRBJ1-6	-	TRBV4-3	CASSQRYDDNLNSPLHF	TGCGCCAGCAGCCAGAGGTATGACGACAACTTAAATTCACCCCTCCACTTT